This is a list of T cell receptor beta chains from one sample in a study of blood T cell repertoires in COVID-19. Here immunoSEQ multiplex PCR was the method, and the copy in TCRdb shows in-frame clones only, minus some. The sample has about 200,000 clones, about 80% seen once. The sequenced sample consisted of peripheral blood. These receptors came from a man in his sixties with acute or convalescent COVID-19. CDR3s include the opening cysteine and the closing phenylalanine or tryptophan. A D gene is named only where the DNA matches it firmly.

V	J	D	CDR3
TRBV11-2	TRBJ2-3	NA	CASSPWRTDTQYF
TRBV7-9	TRBJ2-7	NA	CASSLKGGLAAYEQYF
TRBV4-1	TRBJ1-5	NA	CASSQVEQGIRQPQHF
TRBV3-1/TRBV3-2	TRBJ2-5	NA	CASTPSLVSKETQYF
TRBV7-2	TRBJ1-5	NA	CASSSTAVQPQHF
TRBV7-9	TRBJ2-7	NA	CASSPRSYEQYF
TRBV7-3	TRBJ2-2	NA	CASSSGAASGELFF
TRBV7-9	TRBJ2-1	NA	CASSHTGLTSYNEQFF
TRBV9	TRBJ2-1	TRBD2	CASSVDLAGDEQFF
TRBV29-1	TRBJ2-1	TRBD2	CSWLPTAGATYNEQFF
TRBV18	TRBJ1-5	NA	CASSPGRDQPQHF
TRBV21-1	TRBJ1-1	NA	CASSKLGQGPYMNTEAFF
TRBV18	TRBJ1-2	NA	CASSPAEGGHGYTF
TRBV5-1	TRBJ1-1	NA	CASSLGQVSNTEAFF
TRBV24-1	TRBJ1-4	TRBD1	CATSESGTAYEKLFF
TRBV19	TRBJ2-5	NA	CASTPGGASRETQYF
TRBV2	TRBJ1-5	TRBD1	CASSRTGSWGQPQHF
TRBV27	TRBJ1-6	TRBD1	CASSLLQGAGVWTPLHF
TRBV9	TRBJ2-2	TRBD2	CASSYSGGSIGELFF
TRBV24-1	TRBJ2-2	TRBD2	CATSDPSSGAGELFF
TRBV5-4	TRBJ2-1	NA	CASNHRGPDDNEQFF
TRBV2	TRBJ1-1	NA	CASSSNTEAFF
TRBV9	TRBJ2-6	TRBD2	CASSFPSGIPGANVLTF
TRBV5-1	TRBJ2-3	TRBD2	CASSLNPSGSTDTQYF
TRBV6-5	TRBJ2-4	NA	CASSYSGKGNIQYF
TRBV10-3	TRBJ1-5	NA	CAISESGPGAGQPQHF
TRBV9	TRBJ2-3	TRBD2	CASSVSGGADTQYF
TRBV5-4	TRBJ2-3	TRBD2	CASSFASGGPDTQYF
TRBV30	TRBJ1-6	TRBD1	CAWNRDREPFSYNSPLHF